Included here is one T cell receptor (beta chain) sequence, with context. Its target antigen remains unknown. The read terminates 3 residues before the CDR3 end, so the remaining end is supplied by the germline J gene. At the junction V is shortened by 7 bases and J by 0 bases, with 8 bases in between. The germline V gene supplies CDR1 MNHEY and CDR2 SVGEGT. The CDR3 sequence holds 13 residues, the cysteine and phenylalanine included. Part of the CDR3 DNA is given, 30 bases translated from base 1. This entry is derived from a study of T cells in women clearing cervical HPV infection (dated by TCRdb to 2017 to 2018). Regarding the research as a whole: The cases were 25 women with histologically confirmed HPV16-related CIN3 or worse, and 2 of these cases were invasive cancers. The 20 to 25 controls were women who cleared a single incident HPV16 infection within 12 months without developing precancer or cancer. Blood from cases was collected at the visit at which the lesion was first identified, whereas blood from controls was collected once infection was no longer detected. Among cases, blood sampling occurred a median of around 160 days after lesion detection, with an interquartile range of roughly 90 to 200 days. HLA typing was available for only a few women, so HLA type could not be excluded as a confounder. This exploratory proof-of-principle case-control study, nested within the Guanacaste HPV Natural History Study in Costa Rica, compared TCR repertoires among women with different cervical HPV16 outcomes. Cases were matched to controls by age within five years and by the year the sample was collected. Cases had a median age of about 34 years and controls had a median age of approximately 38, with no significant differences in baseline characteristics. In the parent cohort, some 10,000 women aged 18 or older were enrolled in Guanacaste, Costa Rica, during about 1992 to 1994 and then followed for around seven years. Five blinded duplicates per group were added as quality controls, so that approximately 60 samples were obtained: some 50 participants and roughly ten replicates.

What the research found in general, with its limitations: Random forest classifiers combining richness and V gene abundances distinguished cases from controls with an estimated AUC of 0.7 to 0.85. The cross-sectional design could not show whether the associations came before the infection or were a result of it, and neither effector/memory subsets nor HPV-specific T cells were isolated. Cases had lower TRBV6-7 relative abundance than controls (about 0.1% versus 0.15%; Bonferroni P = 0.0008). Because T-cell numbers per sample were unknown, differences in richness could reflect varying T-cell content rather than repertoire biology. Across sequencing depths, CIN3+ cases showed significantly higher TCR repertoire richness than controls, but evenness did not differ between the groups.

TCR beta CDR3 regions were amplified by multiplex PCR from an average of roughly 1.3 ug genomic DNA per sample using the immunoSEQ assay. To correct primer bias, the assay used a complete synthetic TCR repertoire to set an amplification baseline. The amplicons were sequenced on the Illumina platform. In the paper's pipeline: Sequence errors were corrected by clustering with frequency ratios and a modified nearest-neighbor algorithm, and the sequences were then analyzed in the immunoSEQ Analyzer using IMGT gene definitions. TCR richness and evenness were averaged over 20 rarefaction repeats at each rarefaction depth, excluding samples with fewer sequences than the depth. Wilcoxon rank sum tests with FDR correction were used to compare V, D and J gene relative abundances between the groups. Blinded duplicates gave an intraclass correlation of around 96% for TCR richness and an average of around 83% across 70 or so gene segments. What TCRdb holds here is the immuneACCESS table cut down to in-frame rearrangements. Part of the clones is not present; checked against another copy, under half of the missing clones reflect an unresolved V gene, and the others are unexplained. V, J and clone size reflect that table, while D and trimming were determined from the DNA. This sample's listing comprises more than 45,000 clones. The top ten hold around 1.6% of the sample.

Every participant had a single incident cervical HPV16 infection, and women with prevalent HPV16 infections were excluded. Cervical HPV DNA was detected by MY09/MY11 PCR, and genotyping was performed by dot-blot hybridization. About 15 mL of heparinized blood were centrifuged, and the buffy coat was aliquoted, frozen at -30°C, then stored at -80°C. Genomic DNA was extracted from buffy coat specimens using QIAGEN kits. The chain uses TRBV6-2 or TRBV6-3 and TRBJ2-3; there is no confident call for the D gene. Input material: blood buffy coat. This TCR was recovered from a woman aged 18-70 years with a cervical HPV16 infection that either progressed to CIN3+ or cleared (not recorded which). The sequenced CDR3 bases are TGTGCCAGCAATATGGGCAGCACAGATACG. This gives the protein CASNMGSTDT. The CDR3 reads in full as CASNMGSTDTQYF.